This entry concerns a single T cell receptor (beta chain). Antigen specificity is unknown. This entry comes from a study of cytomegalovirus exposure and HLA in healthy donors. The overall study: From donors who were HLA-typed, an early data release held around 80 million unique TCRs.

CDR1 MNHNY and CDR2 SVGAGI come from the germline V gene (reference sequence). The CDR3 sequence is 16 residues long. V lost 6 bases and J lost 0, with 14 bases in between. The study ran its PCR with 60 Vbeta and 13 Jbeta primers. Data came from immunoSEQ multiplex PCR; TCRdb stores just in-frame clones and leaves some out. The sample has 35,000 to 45,000 clones, roughly four fifths seen once. Overall study findings and caveats: CMV antigen specificity of a few CMV-associated chains was confirmed in vitro. TCR beta chains numbering some 160 were designated cytomegalovirus-associated.

The TCR sequence derives from a woman under 40 in good health and CMV-seropositive. The chain joins TRBV6-6 to TRBJ2-2, with D maybe TRBD1 (6 bases). The sample consisted of PBMCs. The CDR3 DNA reads TGTGCCAGCAGACGTACAGGGTCTGCGAACACCGGGGAGCTGTTTTTT. This codes for CASRRTGSANTGELFF.